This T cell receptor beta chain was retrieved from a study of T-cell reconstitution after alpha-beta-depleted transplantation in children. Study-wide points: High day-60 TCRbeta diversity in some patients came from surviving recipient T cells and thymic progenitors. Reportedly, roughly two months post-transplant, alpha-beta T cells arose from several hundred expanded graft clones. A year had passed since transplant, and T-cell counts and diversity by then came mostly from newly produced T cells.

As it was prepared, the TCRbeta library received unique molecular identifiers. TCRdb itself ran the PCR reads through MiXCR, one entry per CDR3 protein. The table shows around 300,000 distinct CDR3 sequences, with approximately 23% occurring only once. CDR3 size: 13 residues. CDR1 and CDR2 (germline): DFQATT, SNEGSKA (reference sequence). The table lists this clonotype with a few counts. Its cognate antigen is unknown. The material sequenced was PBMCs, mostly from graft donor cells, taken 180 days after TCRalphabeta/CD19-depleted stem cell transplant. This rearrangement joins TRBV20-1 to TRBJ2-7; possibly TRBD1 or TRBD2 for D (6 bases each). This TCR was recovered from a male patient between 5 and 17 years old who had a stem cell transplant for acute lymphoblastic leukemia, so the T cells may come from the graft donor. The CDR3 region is CSAGGTSFYEQYF. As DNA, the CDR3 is TGCAGCGCGGGCGGGACATCGTTCTACGAGCAGTACTTC.